Listed here are 30 T cell receptor beta chains from one sample, sequenced in a study of Tregs in tolerant kidney transplant recipients. TCRdb's copy holds only in-frame clones and misses some; the assay was immunoSEQ multiplex PCR. This sample contains some 31,000 clones. Source: CD8+ T cells from blood, taken before the transplant. The origin of the receptors is a human donor who received a combined kidney and bone marrow transplant.

Regarding this clone: The read ends 3 residues before the CDR3 terminus; that terminus is restored from the germline J gene. V gene TRBV11-3 combines with J gene TRBJ2-7; D perhaps matches TRBD1 (6 bases). V lost 5 bases to trimming and J lost 3 bases, with 11 bases between them. Germline V lookup: CDR1 SGHNT, CDR2 YENEEA. The CDR3 totals 13 residues. The covered CDR3 bases are TGTGCCAGCAGCCACTCAGGGGACTACGAG. Protein product: CASSHSGDYE. The full CDR3 protein reads CASSHSGDYEQYF.

As for this clone: The CDR3 end is not reached by the read, which stops 3 residues before it; the germline J gene fills it in. The chain carries TRBV2 and TRBJ2-7, with 9 bases fitting TRBD2. This CDR3 region has 15 residues. The germline V gene has CDR1 SNHLY and CDR2 FYNNEI. With V trimmed by 1 base and J by 0 bases, 1 base remained unmatched. The CDR3 DNA, read in part, is TGTGCCAGCAGTGAAGGACTAGCGGACTCCTACGAG. This codes for CASSEGLADSYE. The entire CDR3 is CASSEGLADSYEQYF.

Note on this clone: The read stops 3 residues short of the end of the CDR3; the missing end is completed from the germline J gene. The chain has TRBV29-1 and TRBJ1-2, with 7 bases that match TRBD1. CDR3 length: 13 amino acids. Trimming took 2 bases from V and 7 from J; bases not matched to a gene: 7. Per the germline V gene, CDR1 is SQVTM and CDR2 is ANQGSEA. CDR3 sequence: CSVEKGTGAGYTF. CDR3 DNA (partial): TGCAGCGTTGAAAAGGGTACAGGGGCTGGC.

To note about this clone: The read gets to within 3 residues of the CDR3 end, and the germline J gene fills in the rest. This chain links TRBV5-4 with TRBJ2-3; D ambiguous. V dropped 3 bases and J dropped 3 bases, with 2 bases sitting between them. This CDR3 comprises 11 residues. The germline V gene has CDR1 SGHNT and CDR2 YYREEE (reference sequence). The CDR3 loop is CASSSTDTQYF. The CDR3 bases that were read are TGTGCCAGCAGCTCGACAGATACG.

With respect to this clone: The read halts 3 residues ahead of the CDR3 end, with the missing end drawn from the germline J gene. This sequence joins TRBV19 and TRBJ1-2, with D possibly matching TRBD1 (6 bases). The CDR3 runs to 15 residues. Germline V gene sequence: CDR1 LNHDA, CDR2 SQIVND (reference sequence). The ends were cut back, 5 bases at V and 6 bases at J, with 19 bases in the middle. CDR3 sequence reads: CASSWGLDNSNGYTF. The DNA read from the CDR3 is TGTGCCAGTAGTTGGGGGCTCGATAATTCCAATGGC.

Notes on this clone: The CDR3 goes on 3 residues after the read ends, and that part is filled in from the germline J gene. The gene calls are TRBV6-2 or TRBV6-3 and TRBJ2-5; 7 bases agree with TRBD1. Trimming removed 6 bases from V and 2 bases from J; junction bases left unmatched: 12. The CDR3 loop spans 16 amino acids. Per the germline V gene, CDR1 is MNHEY and CDR2 is SVGEGT. The CDR3 loop reads CASRPRQGYVQETQYF. The CDR3 DNA, read in part, is TGTGCCAGCAGGCCAAGACAGGGATACGTTCAAGAGACC.

In regard to this clone: The read comes to an end 3 residues before the CDR3 does, leaving the germline J gene to fill in the end. The chain employs TRBV19 and TRBJ2-1; 9 bases match TRBD1. Germline assignment: CDR1 LNHDA and CDR2 SQIVND (reference sequence). The CDR3 contains 13 residues. V was clipped by 5 bases and J by 9 bases; unmatched bases: 5. The CDR3 spells CASSWTGAVEQFF. Incomplete CDR3 DNA: TGTGCCAGTAGTTGGACAGGGGCAGTTGAG.

As regards this clone: Read sequence stops 3 residues before the CDR3 end, and the germline J gene provides the missing end. The gene calls are TRBV18 and TRBJ1-2, with 10 bases that match TRBD1. The germline gives CDR1 KGHSH, CDR2 LQKENI. The CDR3 is made up of 14 amino acids. The junction had 4 bases not matched to a gene; V was cut back by 3 bases and J by 6 bases. The CDR3 is CASSPTGGEDGYTF. The CDR3 bases that were read are TGTGCCAGCTCACCGACAGGGGGCGAAGATGGC.

CDR3 DNA, as far as it was read: TGTGCCAGCAGCTTAGGAGTAGCTGAG. This translates into CASSLGVAE. The entire CDR3 sequence reads CASSLGVAEQFF. The chain joins TRBV7-9 to TRBJ2-1; D is undetermined. From the germline J gene comes the end of the CDR3, since the read stops 3 residues before it. Germline lookup yields CDR1 SEHNR and CDR2 FQNEAQ (reference sequence). The CDR3 is made up of 12 amino acids. Trimming shortened V by 1 base and J by 9 bases, and 7 bases separated the two germline ends.

With respect to this clone: Read data end 3 residues before the CDR3 end; the end is taken from the germline J gene. The chain links TRBV2 to TRBJ1-1; 7 positions match TRBD1. The V gene end was trimmed by 3 bases and the J gene end by 6 bases; junction bases not matched to a gene: 10. CDR3 length equals 15 residues. Germline CDR1 and CDR2: SNHLY and FYNNEI. CDR3 amino acids: CASSEGPAGGPEAFF. Incomplete CDR3 DNA: TGTGCCAGCAGTGAGGGCCCCGCAGGGGGTCCTGAA.

Incomplete CDR3 DNA: TGTGCCAGCAGGGCGGGACTAGCCGTCCCCAAAAACATT. Its protein is CASRAGLAVPKNI. The CDR3, in full, reads CASRAGLAVPKNIQYF. The J gene is TRBJ2-4, the V gene TRBV2, with 9 bases identical to TRBD2. Read sequence stops 3 residues before the CDR3 end, and the germline J gene provides the missing end. V was clipped by 6 bases and J by 2 bases; unmatched bases: 8. This CDR3 region has 16 residues. In germline, CDR1 is SNHLY, CDR2 FYNNEI.

With regard to this clone: The CDR3 end lies 3 residues beyond the end of the read and is filled in from the germline J gene. V gene TRBV30 combines with J gene TRBJ1-1; possibly TRBD1 for D (6 bases). V lost 0 bases, J lost 2 bases, and 10 bases lay in between. The germline CDR1 and CDR2 sequences are GTSNPN and SVGIG (reference sequence). CDR3 length: 14 residues. This chain's CDR3 is CAWSVPGANTEAFF. Partial CDR3 DNA: TGTGCCTGGAGTGTACCAGGGGCTAACACTGAA.

With regard to this clone: The CDR3 is cut off 3 residues early in the read; its end comes from the germline J gene. The chain carries TRBV16 and TRBJ1-1, with no clear D. There are 14 residues in the CDR3. The germline gives CDR1 KGHSY, CDR2 FQNENV. Trimming pared 0 bases from V and 4 bases from J, leaving 9 bases between. Partial CDR3 DNA: TGTGCCAGCAGCCAATCTGCTCGGGGCACTGAA. It specifies CASSQSARGTE. The full CDR3 protein reads CASSQSARGTEAFF.

As regards this clone: From the germline J gene comes the end of the CDR3, since the read stops 3 residues before it. The chain recombines TRBV29-1 with TRBJ1-1; the D gene is possibly TRBD1 (6 bases). The length of the CDR3 is 11 residues. Germline V gene sequence: CDR1 SQVTM, CDR2 ANQGSEA. V lost 7 bases, J lost 7 bases, and 13 bases lay in between. The CDR3 reads CSAPRGIEAFF. The DNA read from the CDR3 is TGCAGCGCACCCAGGGGTATTGAA. Together with reference TRBV29-1 and TRBJ1-1, the CDR3 gives the full variable domain: SAVISQKPSRDICQRGTSLTIQCQVDSQVTMMFWYRQQPGQSLTLIATANQGSEATYESGFVIDKFPISRPNLTFSTLTVSNMSPEDSSIYLCSAPRGIEAFFGQGTRLTVV.

About this clone itself: The CDR3 end is not reached by the read, which stops 3 residues before it; the germline J gene fills it in. The chain joins TRBV2 to TRBJ2-1; 10 bases agree with TRBD2. V lost 10 bases and J lost 4; bases outside the gene matches: 7. This CDR3 has 14 amino acids. CDR1 is SNHLY and CDR2 is FYNNEI in the germline V gene. The CDR3 spells CATKPTSGYNEQFF. The DNA read from the CDR3 is TGTGCCACCAAACCGACTAGCGGGTACAATGAG.

On this clone itself: The read terminates 3 residues ahead of where the CDR3 ends, so the germline J gene completes it. V and J are TRBV6-1 and TRBJ1-1; D is unresolved. CDR3 length equals 15 residues. Trimming took 2 bases from V and 3 from J, leaving 13 bases between them. Germline V gene sequence: CDR1 MNHNS, CDR2 SASEGT. The CDR3: CASSEFAAVHTEAFF. The DNA read from the CDR3 is TGTGCCAGCAGTGAATTTGCTGCAGTGCACACTGAA.

Concerning this clone itself: The CDR3 goes on 3 residues after the read ends, and that part is filled in from the germline J gene. This chain links TRBV6-2 or TRBV6-3 with TRBJ1-1; 9 nucleotides match TRBD1. Losses at the gene ends were 4 bases for V and 0 bases for J; bases not matched to a gene: 6. The length of the CDR3 is 16 residues. Germline CDR1 is MNHEY and CDR2 is SVGEGT. The chain's CDR3 is CASSFTGGGLNTEAFF. The part of the CDR3 DNA that was read is TGTGCCAGCAGTTTTACAGGGGGCGGATTGAACACTGAA.

About this clone itself: The CDR3 extends 3 residues past the end of the read, so its final part is completed from the germline J gene. The chain employs TRBV19 and TRBJ2-1, with 8 bases that match TRBD1. CDR3 length: 15 amino acids. The germline V gene has CDR1 LNHDA and CDR2 SQIVND (reference sequence). V gave up 5 bases and J gave up 4 bases; unmatched junction bases: 7. The covered CDR3 bases are TGTGCCAGTAGTTTCACCGGGACAGGTTACAATGAG. Translating it yields CASSFTGTGYNE. Given in full, the CDR3 is CASSFTGTGYNEQFF.

The CDR3 DNA, read in part, is TGTGCCAGCAGCCAAGGAGAAGGCCCCTACGAG. Protein product: CASSQGEGPYE. The CDR3 in full is CASSQGEGPYEQYF. The chain couples TRBV14 to TRBJ2-7; D is unresolved. The read terminates 3 residues ahead of where the CDR3 ends, so the germline J gene completes it. Trimming took 1 base from V and 2 from J, leaving 9 bases between them. The CDR3 is 14 residues long. Germline assignment: CDR1 SGHDN and CDR2 FVKESK.

CDR3 bases read: TGTGCCAGCAGCAGGGGACTAGCGGGGAGCACAGATACG. Translation: CASSRGLAGSTDT. The CDR3 in its entirety is CASSRGLAGSTDTQYF. The J gene is TRBJ2-3, the V gene TRBV7-8, with 13 bases aligning to TRBD2. The observed sequence ends 3 residues before the CDR3 terminus, with the missing tail filled in from the germline J gene. Germline V gene data show CDR1 as SGHVS and CDR2 as FQNEAQ. The CDR3 has 16 amino acids. Losses at the gene ends were 5 bases for V and 0 bases for J; bases not matched to a gene: 2.

In regard to this clone: The read stops 3 residues short of the end of the CDR3; the missing end is completed from the germline J gene. This rearrangement joins TRBV6-1 to TRBJ1-5; possibly TRBD1 for D (5 bases). Trimming took off 2 bases at V and 7 bases at J, with 9 bases between the two ends. This CDR3 comprises 13 residues. Germline CDR1 and CDR2: MNHNS and SASEGT. The CDR3 bases that were read are TGTGCCAGCAGTGAATGGGGGGAGCAGCCC. This codes for CASSEWGEQP. In full, the CDR3 is CASSEWGEQPQHF.

Notes on this clone: The read gets to within 3 residues of the CDR3 end, and the germline J gene fills in the rest. The chain employs TRBV2 and TRBJ2-7, with 8 bases lining up with TRBD1. Germline V CDR1 and CDR2: SNHLY, FYNNEI. The ends lost 4 bases at V and 2 bases at J; junction bases unmatched: 7. The CDR3 loop spans 15 amino acids. The CDR3 protein is CASSGWDRQTYEQYF. The sequenced CDR3 bases are TGTGCCAGCAGTGGATGGGACAGGCAGACCTACGAG.

In regard to this clone: From the germline J gene comes the end of the CDR3, since the read stops 3 residues before it. The V call is TRBV6-1, the J call TRBJ1-5; 7 bases are a match to TRBD1. The CDR3 runs 16 residues. Germline CDR1 MNHNS, CDR2 SASEGT. With V trimmed by 0 bases and J by 5 bases, 7 bases remained unmatched. The CDR3 bases that were read are TGTGCCAGCAGTGAAGCGAACAGGGGTATCCATCAGCCC. Amino acid sequence: CASSEANRGIHQP. The full CDR3 protein is CASSEANRGIHQPQHF.

Points on this clone: The CDR3 end lies 3 residues beyond the end of the read and is filled in from the germline J gene. The V gene is TRBV11-2, the J gene TRBJ2-7; TRBD1 might be the D (5 bases). V was pared by 7 bases and J by 2 bases, with 18 bases between. The CDR3 spans 15 residues. Looked up from germline, CDR1 is SGHAT and CDR2 is FQNNGV. CDR3 DNA, as far as it was read: TGTGCCAGCACCAAGATCAGGGAAGATACCTACGAG. It encodes CASTKIREDTYE. The CDR3 in its entirety is CASTKIREDTYEQYF.

CDR3 DNA (partial): TGTGCCAGTAGTATAGTTGAGAGCGGGGGGTCGGATGAG. This codes for CASSIVESGGSDE. The whole CDR3 is CASSIVESGGSDEQFF. The chain joins TRBV19 to TRBJ2-1; 9 positions match TRBD2. The CDR3 goes on 3 residues after the read ends, and that part is filled in from the germline J gene. This CDR3 contains 16 residues. Germline-derived CDR1 and CDR2 are LNHDA and SQIVND (reference sequence). Trimming took 1 base from V and 8 from J; bases not matched to a gene: 9.

The part of the CDR3 DNA that was read is TGTGCCAGTAGTACCAACAGGGAAGGCACTGAA. Amino acids: CASSTNREGTE. The full CDR3 protein is CASSTNREGTEAFF. The chain links TRBV19 to TRBJ1-1, with D perhaps TRBD1 (6 bases). The read ends 3 residues shy of where the CDR3 ends; the end is completed using the germline J gene. CDR3 length equals 14 residues. Germline-derived CDR1 and CDR2 are LNHDA and SQIVND (reference sequence). Trimming cost V 4 bases and J 4 bases, with 13 bases left between them. Full variable domain (missing parts from reference TRBV19 and TRBJ1-1): DGGITQSPKYLFRKEGQNVTLSCEQNLNHDAMYWYRQDPGQGLRLIYYSQIVNDFQKGDIAEGYSVSREKKESFPLTVTSAQKNPTAFYLCASSTNREGTEAFFGQGTRLTVV.

Details on this clone: With the read ending 3 residues before the CDR3 end, the germline J gene is used to fill in that end. The chain links TRBV5-1 to TRBJ1-1; D is unclear. Germline CDR1 is SGHRS and CDR2 is YFSETQ. The CDR3 contains 15 residues. The V gene lost 3 bases and the J gene lost 7 bases, with 19 bases spanning the gap. The sequenced CDR3 bases are TGCGCCAGCAGCTCCTCCTCAGCCTTCCGACTTGAA. Translating gives CASSSSSAFRLE. The whole CDR3 region reads CASSSSSAFRLEAFF.

Worth noting for this clone: The read terminates 3 residues ahead of where the CDR3 ends, so the germline J gene completes it. V gene TRBV20-1 combines with J gene TRBJ2-7; the D is unclear. Germline V gene lookup returns CDR1 DFQATT and CDR2 SNEGSKA (reference sequence). The CDR3 has 13 amino acids. V was shortened by 6 bases and J by 0 bases, with 12 bases between the two germline ends. The CDR3 protein is CSARKGNSYEQYF. CDR3 bases read: TGCAGTGCCCGGAAGGGCAACTCCTACGAG.

Concerning this clone itself: The read halts 3 residues ahead of the CDR3 end, with the missing end drawn from the germline J gene. The V gene is TRBV7-2, the J gene TRBJ1-4, with 8 nucleotides matching TRBD1. The CDR3 is made up of 15 amino acids. With V trimmed by 1 base and J by 8 bases, 6 bases remained unmatched. Germline lookup yields CDR1 SGHTA and CDR2 FQGNSA. The CDR3 spells CASSLGQGAVEKLFF. The CDR3 DNA, read in part, is TGTGCCAGCAGCTTAGGGCAGGGGGCCGTGGAAAAA.

Notes on this clone: The sequence runs out 3 residues before the end of the CDR3; the remainder is reconstructed from the germline J gene. This chain uses TRBV13 with TRBJ2-1, with D perhaps TRBD2 (5 bases). This CDR3 is built from 14 residues. Germline loops: CDR1 PRHDT, CDR2 FYEKMQ (reference sequence). With 0 bases removed from V and 7 bases from J, the gap between germline ends came to 10 bases. CDR3 loop: CASSLGRGSNEQFF. The part of the CDR3 DNA that was read is TGTGCCAGCAGCTTAGGCCGGGGAAGTAATGAG. The full variable domain, with the rest looked up from reference TRBV13 and TRBJ2-1, is AAGVIQSPRHLIKEKRETATLKCYPIPRHDTVYWYQQGPGQDPQFLISFYEKMQSDKGSIPDRFSAQQFSDYHSELNMSSLELGDSALYFCASSLGRGSNEQFFGPGTRLTVL.